This T cell receptor (beta chain) was documented in a study of blood T cells in healthy people across ages. Alongside a J-beta primer mix, a sample-barcoded 5' primer served in a second PCR lasting roughly 6 to 12 cycles. TCRdb reanalysed the 5' RACE reads using MiXCR and keeps one entry per CDR3 protein. The table shows about 1 million distinct CDR3 sequences, with 40% to 55% occurring only once. Whole-study results and caveats: No one knew whether donors had CMV, which possibly confounded expanded clonotype changes.

For this clonotype: Its antigen is unidentified.

This CDR3 region has 11 residues. Trimming left V 8 bases short and J 4 bases short, with 9 bases between. The J gene is TRBJ2-7, the V gene TRBV12-3 or TRBV12-4, with D uncertain. This TCR was recovered from a woman aged 55-69 years in good health. The sample taken for sequencing was blood. The CDR3 bases are TGTGCCAGCTGGCTGGTTTACGAGCAGTACTTC. The encoded protein is CASWLVYEQYF.